This T cell receptor beta chain comes out of a study of T cells in Graves' hyperthyroidism and ophthalmopathy. At the level of the study: The initial diagnosis was the point when peripheral blood was collected, ahead of any treatment. Findings and limits, study-wide: Ophthalmopathy prediction by the model preceded onset by a median about 6 months.

Concerning this clonotype: Its target is unknown.

Exclusion of patients followed from uncontrolled infection, other autoimmune disease, pregnancy or lactation. The PBMCs were taken from roughly 10 ml of fresh peripheral blood. The CDR3 regions of TCR beta were amplified from RNA transcripts. HTBI primers were the set used in a first-round RT-PCR of the TCR CDR3. From the multiplex PCR reads, TCRdb called clonotypes with MiXCR, one entry per CDR3 protein. The table lists a few hundred thousand distinct CDR3 sequences, about 15% of them singletons, with around a third in the top ten. The CDR3 length is 15 residues. V trimming: 5 bases; J trimming: 0 bases; junction bases outside the gene matches: 5. Germline CDR1 MRHNA, CDR2 SNTAGT.

Input material: blood. J is TRBJ2-3 and V is TRBV6-4; 7 bases align to TRBD2. This TCR was recovered from a woman aged 25-40 years with Graves' hyperthyroidism. The CDR3 is CASSRTSVSTDTQYF. Written as DNA, the CDR3 is TGTGCCAGCAGTCGTACTAGCGTAAGCACAGATACGCAGTATTTT.